What follows are 21 T cell receptor beta chains derived from one specimen sequenced in a study of glioma-infiltrating T cells after dendritic cell vaccination. Profiled with immunoSEQ multiplex PCR; TCRdb holds only in-frame clones, not every one. Altogether about 65,000 clones are present, about 89% being singletons, with the ten largest covering roughly 11%. Time point defined: after dendritic cell vaccination, including at tumor progression/relapse. Specimen: blood, collected after dendritic cell vaccination. These receptors originate from a human donor with glioblastoma.

This chain links TRBV10-3 with TRBJ2-2; maybe TRBD2 (5 bases). Trimming removed 6 bases from V and 7 bases from J, with 9 bases in between. The CDR3 runs to 12 residues. Per the germline V gene, CDR1 is ENHRY and CDR2 is SYGVKD. CDR3 DNA sequence: TGTGCCATCAGGGACTCTGACGGGGAGCTGTTTTTT. Protein sequence: CAIRDSDGELFF.

Only a few counts were recorded for this clone. Other DNA sequences in the same sample also yield this CDR3. The V and J genes are TRBV11-2 and TRBJ1-3; 8 nucleotides agree with TRBD1. Germline V gene sequence: CDR1 SGHAT, CDR2 FQNNGV. V trimming: 5 bases; J trimming: 2 bases; junction bases outside the gene matches: 5. CDR3 length: 15 residues. The CDR3 nucleotides read TGTGCCAGCAGCCCAGGACAGGGACCTGGAAACACCATATATTTT. It specifies CASSPGQGPGNTIYF.

The gene calls are TRBV9 and TRBJ2-7; 8 bases are a match to TRBD1. The CDR3 is 16 residues long. CDR1 and CDR2 (germline): SGDLS, YYNGEE. The J segment lost 6 bases and the V segment lost 4 bases, leaving 15 bases of the junction unmatched. CDR3 in DNA: TGTGCCAGCAGCCCCGGAATCAGGGGGCGATTAGGCGAGCAGTACTTC. Its protein product is CASSPGIRGRLGEQYF.

This chain links TRBV9 with TRBJ2-1, with TRBD2 identical over 7 bases. The germline V gene encodes CDR1 SGDLS and CDR2 YYNGEE. With V trimmed by 0 bases and J by 6 bases, 9 bases remained unmatched. CDR3 length: 16 residues. The CDR3 loop is CASSVGAGAGLNEQFF. Here the CDR3 DNA reads TGTGCCAGCAGCGTAGGGGCGGGAGCTGGTCTCAATGAGCAGTTCTTC.

This clone was counted a few times. The chain combines TRBV4-3 with TRBJ1-3, with 7 bases aligning to TRBD1. The CDR3 spans 17 residues. CDR1 and CDR2 from the germline V gene are LGHNA and YSLEER. V gave up 0 bases and J gave up 7 bases; unmatched junction bases: 12. CDR3 residues: CASSQDGGGGVGNTIYF. CDR3 DNA sequence: TGCGCCAGCAGCCAAGACGGCGGAGGGGGCGTTGGGAACACCATATATTTT.

As DNA, the CDR3 is TGTGCCAGCAGCTTAGTTTCCGGGAGAGGGTATACGCAGTATTTT. Translation: CASSLVSGRGYTQYF. The V and J genes are TRBV11-3 and TRBJ2-3; possibly TRBD2 for D (6 bases). This CDR3 comprises 15 residues. Trimming took 1 base from V and 7 from J, leaving 15 bases between them. Germline V CDR1 and CDR2: SGHNT, YENEEA.

The chain carries TRBV5-8 and TRBJ1-5, with D possibly TRBD1 on 6 matching bases. The CDR3 totals 14 residues. CDR1 is SGHTS and CDR2 is YDEGEE in the germline V gene. Trimming took 0 bases from V and 2 from J, leaving 6 bases between them. In DNA, the CDR3 is TGTGCCAGCAGCTTGGAGGGGGGCAATCAGCCCCAGCATTTT. Translating gives CASSLEGGNQPQHF.

This rearrangement joins TRBV27 to TRBJ1-2; 8 bases map to TRBD1. CDR1 is MNHEY and CDR2 is SMNVEV in the germline V gene (reference sequence). The CDR3 consists of 12 residues. The J segment lost 5 bases and the V segment lost 8 bases, leaving 4 bases of the junction unmatched. CDR3: CASFGQGYGYTF. In DNA form, the CDR3 reads TGTGCCAGCTTTGGACAGGGTTATGGCTACACCTTC.

Comment on this clone: At one boundary the junction diverges from the germline segment, which might be a read error. The sample contains more than one DNA sequence encoding this CDR3. The chain links TRBV29-1 to TRBJ1-2, with D possibly matching TRBD1 (6 bases). The germline CDR1 and CDR2 sequences are SQVTM and ANQGSEA. The length of the CDR3 is 12 residues. The CDR3 sequence: CSVRTVDYGYTF. As DNA, the CDR3 is TGTAGCGTTAGGACAGTGGACTATGGCTACACCTTC.

The chain is built from TRBV7-9 and TRBJ1-1, with D uncertain. V was cut by 4 bases and J by 5 bases, with 11 bases left in between. This CDR3 has 13 amino acids. CDR1 is SEHNR, CDR2 FQNEAQ, per germline (reference sequence). CDR3 protein: CASSYRLETEAFF. The CDR3 DNA reads as TGTGCCAGCAGCTACCGCCTGGAGACTGAAGCTTTCTTT.

The V call is TRBV5-1, the J call TRBJ2-5; 11 bases are a match to TRBD2. Unmatched junction bases numbered 4, after V lost 4 bases and J lost 2 bases. In germline, CDR1 is SGHRS, CDR2 YFSETQ. The CDR3 covers 15 residues. The CDR3 DNA reads as TGCGCCAGCAGCAGAGGGACTAGCGGACAAGAGACCCAGTACTTC. This codes for CASSRGTSGQETQYF.

The chain couples TRBV6-6 to TRBJ1-2, with TRBD1 as a possible D gene (6 bases). V dropped 6 bases and J dropped 6 bases, with 20 bases sitting between them. This CDR3 has 15 amino acids. Per germline, CDR1 MNHNY and CDR2 SVGAGI (reference sequence). CDR3 in amino acids: CASRFQDSSTNGYTF. The CDR3 DNA reads TGTGCCAGCAGATTCCAGGACAGCTCGACCAATGGCTACACCTTC.

The chain combines TRBV7-2 with TRBJ2-7; 11 bases line up with TRBD2. Germline V gene lookup returns CDR1 SGHTA and CDR2 FQGNSA. This CDR3 comprises 15 residues. V dropped 6 bases and J dropped 0; count of bases not matched to a gene: 4. CDR3 in amino acids: CASRPGTSGSYEQYF. The DNA for the CDR3 is TGTGCCAGCAGACCGGGGACTAGCGGCTCCTACGAGCAGTACTTC.

This rearrangement joins TRBV5-4 to TRBJ2-1; a possible D gene is TRBD1 (6 bases). Germline V CDR1 and CDR2: SGHNT, YYREEE (reference sequence). This CDR3 spans 15 amino acids. The V end lost 4 bases, the J end lost 5 bases, and 16 bases lay between the germline ends. The CDR3 loop reads CASSTPGTINNEQFF. The CDR3 DNA follows: TGTGCCAGCAGCACCCCCGGGACAATCAACAATGAGCAGTTCTTC. Together with reference TRBV5-4 and TRBJ2-1, the CDR3 gives the full variable domain: ETGVTQSPTHLIKTRGQQVTLRCSSQSGHNTVSWYQQALGQGPQFIFQYYREEENGRGNFPPRFSGLQFPNYSSELNVNALELDDSALYLCASSTPGTINNEQFFGPGTRLTVL.

The chain joins TRBV11-3 to TRBJ2-3; D gene uncertain. The V end was cut by 4 bases, the J end by 11 bases, with 10 bases between. There are 11 residues in the CDR3. Germline V lookup: CDR1 SGHNT, CDR2 YENEEA. CDR3 DNA sequence: TGTGCCAGCAGCTCGTTGGGCCTGCAGTATTTT. It yields the protein CASSSLGLQYF.

The chain combines TRBV19 with TRBJ1-2, with 7 bases that match TRBD1. Germline V lookup: CDR1 LNHDA, CDR2 SQIVND (reference sequence). The V gene end was trimmed by 7 bases and the J gene end by 0 bases; junction bases not matched to a gene: 8. The CDR3 runs 15 residues. CDR3 bases: TGTGCCAGTACCGATAAGGGGGCTGCTAACTATGGCTACACCTTC. Its translation: CASTDKGAANYGYTF.

The chain combines TRBV7-9 with TRBJ2-7; D is undetermined. Trimming took off 4 bases at V and 3 bases at J, with 13 bases between the two ends. CDR3 length: 14 residues. Germline CDR1 is SEHNR and CDR2 is FQNEAQ (reference sequence). CDR3 in amino acids: CASSSSRSGYEQYF. The CDR3 region has the DNA TGTGCCAGCAGCTCCTCCCGGTCGGGCTACGAGCAGTACTTC. Full variable domain (missing parts from reference TRBV7-9 and TRBJ2-7): DTGVSQNPRHKITKRGQNVTFRCDPISEHNRLYWYRQTLGQGPEFLTYFQNEAQLEKSRLLSDRFSAERPKGSFSTLEIQRTEQGDSAMYLCASSSSRSGYEQYFGPGTRLTVT.

The sample holds a few counts of this clone. CDR3 in DNA: TGTGCCAGCTACAGGGTTGGGACTGGGGCCAACGTCCTGACTTTC. It is translated as CASYRVGTGANVLTF. The chain carries TRBV7-9 and TRBJ2-6, with D maybe TRBD1 (6 bases). Trimming took off 8 bases at V and 2 bases at J, with 13 bases between the two ends. The CDR3 is 15 residues long. Germline CDR1 and CDR2: SEHNR and FQNEAQ (reference sequence).

This clone was found a few times. V gene TRBV30 combines with J gene TRBJ2-3; a weak D match, TRBD2 (6 bases). The CDR3 spans 15 residues. The V end was cut by 3 bases, the J end by 1 base, with 14 bases between. The germline V gene has CDR1 GTSNPN and CDR2 SVGIG (reference sequence). The CDR3 here is CAWRSGLPRTDTQYF. The CDR3 nucleotides read TGTGCCTGGAGGTCGGGACTCCCGCGCACAGATACGCAGTATTTT.

The chain is built from TRBV7-2 and TRBJ2-1; TRBD1 aligns across 9 bases. The germline CDR1 and CDR2 sequences are SGHTA and FQGNSA. V shed 5 bases, J shed 4 bases, and the junction held 12 bases outside the gene matches. The CDR3 spans 17 residues. The CDR3 DNA follows: TGTGCCAGCAGCCGTGAGACCGGGACAGGGCTGTACAATGAGCAGTTCTTC. Translated: CASSRETGTGLYNEQFF.

The V call is TRBV30, the J call TRBJ1-3; D is undetermined. The CDR3 consists of 16 residues. Trimming took off 0 bases at V and 2 bases at J, with 14 bases between the two ends. Germline CDR1 is GTSNPN and CDR2 is SVGIG (reference sequence). CDR3 bases: TGTGCCTGGAGTGTACTCCGGGGTACGGCTGGAAACACCATATATTTT. Translation: CAWSVLRGTAGNTIYF.